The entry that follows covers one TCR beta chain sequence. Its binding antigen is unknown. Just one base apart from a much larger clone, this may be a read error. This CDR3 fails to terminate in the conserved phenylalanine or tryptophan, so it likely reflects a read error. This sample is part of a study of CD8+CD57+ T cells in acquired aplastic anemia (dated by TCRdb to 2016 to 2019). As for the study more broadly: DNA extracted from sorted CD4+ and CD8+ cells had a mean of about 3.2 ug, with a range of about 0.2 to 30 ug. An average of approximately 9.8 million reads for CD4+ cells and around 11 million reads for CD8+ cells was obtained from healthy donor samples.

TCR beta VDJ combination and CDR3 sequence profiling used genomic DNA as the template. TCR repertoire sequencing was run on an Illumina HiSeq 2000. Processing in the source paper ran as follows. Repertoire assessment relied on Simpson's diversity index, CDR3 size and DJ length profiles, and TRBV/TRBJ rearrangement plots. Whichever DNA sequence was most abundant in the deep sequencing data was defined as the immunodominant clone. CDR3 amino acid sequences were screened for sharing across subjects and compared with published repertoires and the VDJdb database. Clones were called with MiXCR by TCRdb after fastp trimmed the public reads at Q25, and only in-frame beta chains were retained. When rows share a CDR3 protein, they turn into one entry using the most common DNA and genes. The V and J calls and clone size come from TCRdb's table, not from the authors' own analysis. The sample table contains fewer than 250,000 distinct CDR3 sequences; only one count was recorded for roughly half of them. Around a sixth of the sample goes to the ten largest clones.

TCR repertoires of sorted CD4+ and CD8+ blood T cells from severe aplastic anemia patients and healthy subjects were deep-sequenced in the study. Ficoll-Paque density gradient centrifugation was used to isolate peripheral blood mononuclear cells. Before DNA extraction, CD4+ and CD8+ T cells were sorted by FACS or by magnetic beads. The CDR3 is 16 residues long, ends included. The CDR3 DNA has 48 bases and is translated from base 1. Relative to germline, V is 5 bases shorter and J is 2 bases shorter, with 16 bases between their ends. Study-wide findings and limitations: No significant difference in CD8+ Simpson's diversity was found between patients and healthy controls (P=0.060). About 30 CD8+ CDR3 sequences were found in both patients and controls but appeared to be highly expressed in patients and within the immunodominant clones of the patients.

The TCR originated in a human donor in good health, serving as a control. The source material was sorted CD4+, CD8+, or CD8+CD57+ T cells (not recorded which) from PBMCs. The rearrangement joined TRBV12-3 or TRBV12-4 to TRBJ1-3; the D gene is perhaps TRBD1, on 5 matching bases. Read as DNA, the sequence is TGTGCCAGCAGTCGGCAAGGGACGGCGGCTGGAAACACCATATATTTA. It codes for CASSRQGTAAGNTIYL.